This T cell receptor beta chain was sequenced during a study of PD-1 blockade in classical Hodgkin lymphoma. Study observations and caveats: Whatever underlies the repertoire differences (possibly disease activity or prior therapy) remains undefined. CD4+ but not CD8+ TCR diversity rose significantly by C4D1.

Regarding time point: cycle 4 day 1 (C4D1), after 5 to 7 weeks of nivolumab. Brentuximab vedotin exposure varied among the patients, all of whom had relapsed after autologous stem cell transplantation. The patients, who had relapsed/refractory classical Hodgkin lymphoma, achieved best responses of complete response, partial response or progressive disease. Germline V gives CDR1 ENHRY, CDR2 SYGVKD. The CDR3 has 13 amino acids. The V gene end was trimmed by 9 bases and the J gene end by 4 bases; junction bases not matched to a gene: 3. To note about this clone: The antigen remains unidentified.

Only in-frame clones appear in the TCRdb table, and some are missing; sequencing was by immunoSEQ multiplex PCR. The table shows 35,000 to 50,000 clones, with 66% occurring only once. Sequenced here: peripheral blood mononuclear cells (PBMCs), sampled before the fourth cycle of nivolumab. The sequence was obtained from a human donor with classical Hodgkin lymphoma. V is TRBV10-3 and J is TRBJ2-3; 11 nucleotides align to TRBD1. The CDR3 nucleotides read TGTGCCATGGGACAGGGGGAGGCAGATACGCAGTATTTT. It is translated as CAMGQGEADTQYF.